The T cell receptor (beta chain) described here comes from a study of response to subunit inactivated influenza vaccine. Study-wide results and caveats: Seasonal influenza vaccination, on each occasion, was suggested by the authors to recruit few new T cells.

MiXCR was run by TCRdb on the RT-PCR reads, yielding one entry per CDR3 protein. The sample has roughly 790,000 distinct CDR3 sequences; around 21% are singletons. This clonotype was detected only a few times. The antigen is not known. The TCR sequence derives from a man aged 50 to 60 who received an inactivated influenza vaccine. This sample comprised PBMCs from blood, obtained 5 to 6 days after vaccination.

The CDR3 reads CASSAGEGEAFHYEQYF. The CDR3 DNA reads as TGTGCCAGCAGTGCTGGCGAAGGTGAAGCTTTTCACTACGAGCAGTACTTC. The chain uses TRBV6-1 and TRBJ2-7; D is unclear. Trimming took 4 bases from V and 3 from J, leaving 22 bases between them. CDR1 and CDR2 from the germline V gene are MNHNS and SASEGT. The CDR3 totals 17 residues.